This entry features one TCR beta chain sequence. Assay: immunoSEQ multiplex PCR; the TCRdb copy retains only in-frame clones and omits some. Among some 41,000 clones, approximately 88% were seen once, and the ten largest hold 3% to 5%. Germline-derived CDR1 and CDR2 are SGDLS and YYNGEE. CDR3 length: 15 amino acids. Germline trimming cut 6 bases from V and 7 bases from J; bases unmatched to any gene: 13. The data are from a study of PD-L1 blockade in urothelial cancer. Sequencing used PBMCs, obtained around atezolizumab (anti-PD-L1) treatment. This sequence originates from a man older than 75 with urothelial cancer. This chain uses TRBV9 with TRBJ2-7; 10 bases align to TRBD1. The CDR3 DNA sequence: TGTGCCAGCAACCCTGGGACAGGGGTACATGGAGAGCAGTACTTC. This translates into CASNPGTGVHGEQYF.